This T cell receptor beta chain derives from a study of shared clonotypes between healthy human individuals. Study conclusions and caveats: Owing to a small donor count, the genetic and exposure-history diversity represented was limited.

As to this clone: Antigen specificity is unknown.

V lost 5 bases to trimming and J lost 6 bases; unmatched junction nucleotides: 5. Germline CDR1 MNHNS, CDR2 SASEGT. The CDR3 has 13 residues. Each cell subset's genomic DNA was divided evenly among several immunoSEQ plates. The repertoire was sequenced with immunoSEQ multiplex PCR; TCRdb's copy has only in-frame clones and lacks some. The sample consists of roughly 2.6 million clones, around nine tenths of them appearing once. Sequenced material: naive CD4+ T cells sorted from blood. Described subset: CD45RA+ positively selected. The receptor's source is a man aged 18 to 30 in good health. The rearrangement joins TRBV6-1 to TRBJ2-7, with 9 bases matching TRBD1. For the CDR3, the DNA is TGTGCCAGCAGTATTGGGACAGGGACCGAGCAGTACTTC. This sequence encodes CASSIGTGTEQYF.